A single sample gave rise to the 17 T cell receptor beta chains below, sequenced in a study of cytomegalovirus exposure and HLA in healthy donors (dated by TCRdb to 2016 to 2017). Library preparation was by the immunoSEQ multiplex PCR assay. For the multiplex PCR, a mixture combining 60 forward primers for TCR Vbeta segments and 13 reverse primers for TCR Jbeta segments was used. TCRdb stores this immuneACCESS table with in-frame sequences only. Part of the clones is absent; in the studies checked, under half of the shortfall reflects unresolved V genes, and no reason is known for the rest. Here the sample has roughly 130,000 clones; roughly 82% occur a single time. The top ten clonotypes cover 0.95% to 1.5% of the sample. The sample comprised PBMCs. These TCRs come from a boy between 10 and 17 years old in good health and CMV-seronegative.

The genes are TRBV18 and TRBJ1-1; D ambiguous. With 3 bases removed from V and 11 bases from J, the gap between germline ends came to 16 bases. Germline values: CDR1 KGHSH, CDR2 LQKENI. The CDR3 length is 13 residues. CDR3 in amino acids: CASSPSGERPAFF. The DNA of the CDR3 is TGTGCCAGCTCACCCTCGGGTGAGCGACCGGCTTTCTTT.

The rearrangement joins TRBV9 to TRBJ1-1; tentative D call: TRBD1 (5 bases). CDR3 length: 15 amino acids. Germline lookup yields CDR1 SGDLS and CDR2 YYNGEE. Trimming removed 4 bases from V and 5 bases from J, with 18 bases in between. CDR3: CASSLRSGGDTEAFF. The CDR3, as DNA: TGTGCCAGCAGCCTAAGATCGGGGGGGGATACTGAAGCTTTCTTT.

The V and J genes are TRBV9 and TRBJ2-3, with TRBD2 matching over 8 bases. The CDR3 is 17 amino acids. J gave up 2 bases and V 4 bases, and 12 bases lay outside the gene matches. Germline CDR1 reads SGDLS; CDR2 reads YYNGEE. For the CDR3, the DNA is TGTGCCAGCAGCCCTGGGGGTAGCGGGGAAGTCACAGATACGCAGTATTTT. As protein: CASSPGGSGEVTDTQYF.

This clone was detected only a few times. V usage is TRBV10-3 and J usage is TRBJ2-7; a possible D gene is TRBD1 (5 bases). V gave up 3 bases and J gave up 0 bases, with 9 bases separating them. CDR3 size: 14 residues. Germline V gene data show CDR1 as ENHRY and CDR2 as SYGVKD. The CDR3 region is CAISEDRGSYEQYF. The CDR3 DNA sequence: TGTGCCATCAGTGAAGATAGGGGCTCCTACGAGCAGTACTTC.

V is TRBV27 and J is TRBJ2-7; 9 bases are shared with TRBD2. The junction had 13 bases not matched to a gene; V was cut back by 3 bases and J by 4 bases. The length of the CDR3 is 17 residues. The germline V gene has CDR1 MNHEY and CDR2 SMNVEV (reference sequence). CDR3 region: CASSLFAGGRVWYEQYF. The DNA of the CDR3 is TGTGCCAGCAGTTTGTTCGCGGGAGGGAGGGTTTGGTACGAGCAGTACTTC.

This sequence joins TRBV19 and TRBJ1-2; D not resolved. CDR3 length equals 15 residues. Trimming pared 7 bases from V and 4 bases from J, leaving 19 bases between. Germline CDR1 LNHDA, CDR2 SQIVND (reference sequence). CDR3 residues: CASTVGREEGYGYTF. CDR3 bases: TGTGCCAGTACCGTGGGTAGGGAGGAAGGCTATGGCTACACCTTC.

This chain connects TRBV11-3 to TRBJ1-1; D call uncertain. In germline, CDR1 is SGHNT, CDR2 YENEEA. Trimming took 0 bases from V and 9 from J, leaving 14 bases between them. The CDR3 is 14 residues long. In nucleotides, the CDR3 is TGTGCCAGCAGCTTAGAGATGGGCCTTAAACAAGCTTTCTTT. This gives the protein CASSLEMGLKQAFF.

The rearrangement uses TRBV18 and TRBJ2-7; a possible D gene is TRBD2 (7 bases). The CDR3 sequence is 12 residues long. V lost 2 bases to trimming and J lost 7 bases, with 9 bases between them. The germline gives CDR1 KGHSH, CDR2 LQKENI. The CDR3 is CASSPGGAEQYF. DNA of the CDR3: TGTGCCAGCTCACCAGGGGGGGCGGAGCAGTACTTC.

This chain joins TRBV6-1 and TRBJ2-4; TRBD2 matches 13 bases. Trimming cost V 6 bases and J 6 bases; bases outside gene matches: 5. Germline values: CDR1 MNHNS, CDR2 SASEGT. This CDR3 comprises 15 residues. This CDR3 is CASSQLAGGSNIQYF. The CDR3 bases are TGTGCCAGCAGCCAACTAGCGGGAGGGTCAAACATTCAGTACTTC.

This chain links TRBV5-4 with TRBJ2-1, with 9 bases matching TRBD2. The CDR3 has 14 residues. Germline CDR1 reads SGHNT; CDR2 reads YYREEE (reference sequence). The CDR3 nucleotides are TGTGCGACCAAAGGGCGGGAGGGTCATAATGAGCAGTTCTTC. Residues: CATKGREGHNEQFF.

This rearrangement joins TRBV6-1 to TRBJ2-1; 7 bases align to TRBD2. The trim removed 6 bases at V and 10 bases at J, leaving 12 bases unmatched. The CDR3 runs to 14 residues. Germline V gene sequence: CDR1 MNHNS, CDR2 SASEGT. CDR3 nucleotides: TGTGCCAGCAGCGCACTGGTGACTAGCTGGGAGCAGTTCTTC. Its protein is CASSALVTSWEQFF.

J is TRBJ1-1 and V is TRBV10-3, with 9 bases that match TRBD1. Germline V CDR1 and CDR2: ENHRY, SYGVKD. The CDR3 contains 19 residues. V trimming: 10 bases; J trimming: 0 bases; junction bases outside the gene matches: 21. The CDR3 loop reads CATRSQGDRGFSMNTEAFF. In DNA form, the CDR3 reads TGTGCCACCAGGAGCCAAGGTGACAGGGGGTTTTCGATGAACACTGAAGCTTTCTTT.

The chain couples TRBV5-4 to TRBJ1-1; D possibly corresponds to TRBD1 (6 bases). Looked up from germline, CDR1 is SGHNT and CDR2 is YYREEE (reference sequence). Trimming took 4 bases from V and 1 from J, leaving 14 bases between them. The CDR3 spans 15 residues. The CDR3 DNA follows: TGTGCCAGCAGCCGAACAGGGCGTGGGAACACTGAAGCTTTCTTT. Translated: CASSRTGRGNTEAFF.

The rearrangement joins TRBV5-6 to TRBJ2-7; 12 positions match TRBD2. The ends lost 4 bases at V and 5 bases at J; junction bases unmatched: 4. The CDR3 runs to 14 residues. CDR1 SGHDT and CDR2 YYEEEE come from the germline V gene. The CDR3 here is CASSQTSGRHEQYF. The CDR3 DNA reads TGTGCCAGCAGCCAGACTAGCGGGAGACACGAGCAGTACTTC.

The chain joins TRBV5-4 to TRBJ2-1, with D tentatively TRBD2 (5 bases). The ends were cut back, 3 bases at V and 5 bases at J, with 6 bases in the middle. Germline-derived CDR1 and CDR2 are SGHNT and YYREEE (reference sequence). The CDR3 runs to 12 residues. CDR3: CASSWEHNEQFF. In nucleotides, the CDR3 is TGTGCCAGCAGCTGGGAGCACAATGAGCAGTTCTTC. The full variable domain, in which reference TRBV5-4 and TRBJ2-1 provide the parts outside the CDR3, is ETGVTQSPTHLIKTRGQQVTLRCSSQSGHNTVSWYQQALGQGPQFIFQYYREEENGRGNFPPRFSGLQFPNYSSELNVNALELDDSALYLCASSWEHNEQFFGPGTRLTVL.

The chain combines TRBV9 with TRBJ2-7; D not certain. Germline lookup yields CDR1 SGDLS and CDR2 YYNGEE. V dropped 3 bases and J dropped 4 bases, with 14 bases sitting between them. This CDR3 comprises 14 residues. The CDR3 spells CASSASDTIYEQYF. The CDR3 region has the DNA TGTGCCAGCAGCGCTTCAGACACCATATACGAGCAGTACTTC. The full variable domain, rest sourced from reference TRBV9 and TRBJ2-7, is DSGVTQTPKHLITATGQRVTLRCSPRSGDLSVYWYQQSLDQGLQFLIQYYNGEERAKGNILERFSAQQFPDLHSELNLSSLELGDSALYFCASSASDTIYEQYFGPGTRLTVT.

This rearrangement joins TRBV19 to TRBJ1-1, with D uncertain. This CDR3 is 14 amino acids long. Trimming stripped 3 bases from V and 1 base from J, with 9 bases between. Germline lookup yields CDR1 LNHDA and CDR2 SQIVND (reference sequence). CDR3: CASSITEWNTEAFF. The CDR3 DNA is TGTGCCAGTAGTATTACAGAATGGAACACTGAAGCTTTCTTT.